A single sample is the source of the 11 T cell receptor beta chains below, sequenced in a study of PD-1 blockade in classical Hodgkin lymphoma. Repertoires were generated with immunoSEQ multiplex PCR, while TCRdb's copy carries only in-frame clones and drops some. Of about 94,000 clones detected, nearly 90% appear once; the ten largest clones hold about 10%. No patient escaped relapse after autologous stem cell transplantation, and brentuximab vedotin exposure varied. The sequenced sample was peripheral blood mononuclear cells (PBMCs), obtained before the second cycle of nivolumab. These receptors were taken from a human donor with classical Hodgkin lymphoma.

The rearrangement joins TRBV5-4 to TRBJ2-7; either TRBD1 or TRBD2 may supply D (6 bases each). Germline CDR1 SGHNT, CDR2 YYREEE (reference sequence). V gave up 0 bases and J gave up 2 bases, with 12 bases separating them. There are 15 residues in the CDR3. The CDR3 spells CASSLAGGSTYEQYF. CDR3 coding DNA: TGTGCCAGCAGCTTGGCCGGGGGCAGTACCTACGAGCAGTACTTC.

The chain couples TRBV2 to TRBJ1-2, with D maybe TRBD1 (6 bases). Looked up from germline, CDR1 is SNHLY and CDR2 is FYNNEI. The CDR3 contains 15 residues. The V end was cut by 8 bases, the J end by 4 bases, with 20 bases between. The chain's CDR3 is CASWGSWTDFYGYTF. The CDR3 nucleotides read TGTGCCAGCTGGGGCTCTTGGACAGATTTCTATGGCTACACCTTC.

V is TRBV19 and J is TRBJ2-6; 8 nucleotides match TRBD1. Germline V CDR1 and CDR2: LNHDA, SQIVND (reference sequence). V was pared by 3 bases and J by 4 bases, with 11 bases of the junction left unmatched. The CDR3 runs to 18 residues. DNA of the CDR3: TGTGCCAGTAGTATCCGACAGGGGACCAATTCAGGGGCCAACGTCCTGACTTTC. This sequence encodes CASSIRQGTNSGANVLTF.

The chain employs TRBV20-1 and TRBJ2-1; D is unresolved. Germline assignment: CDR1 DFQATT and CDR2 SNEGSKA (reference sequence). The CDR3 consists of 10 residues. V dropped 2 bases and J dropped 9 bases, with 5 bases sitting between them. The CDR3 region is CSARFGEQFF. The CDR3 DNA reads as TGCAGTGCTAGATTCGGTGAGCAGTTCTTC.

This clone appeared once. V gene TRBV2 combines with J gene TRBJ2-3, with D possibly matching TRBD2 (6 bases). CDR1 and CDR2 (germline): SNHLY, FYNNEI. There are 15 residues in the CDR3. The V and J ends lost 2 bases and 0 bases respectively, with 9 bases between them. CDR3 amino acids: CASSELASSTDTQYF. CDR3 nucleotides: TGTGCCAGCAGTGAACTAGCGAGCAGCACAGATACGCAGTATTTT.

J is TRBJ1-3 and V is TRBV18; 9 bases match TRBD1. This CDR3 region has 17 residues. Germline CDR1 and CDR2: KGHSH and LQKENI. The V and J ends lost 4 bases and 4 bases, in that order; junction bases with no gene match: 11. CDR3 loop: CASSRNPGTGSGNTIYF. The DNA for the CDR3 is TGTGCCAGCTCACGCAATCCCGGGACAGGGTCAGGAAACACCATATATTTT.

V is TRBV2 and J is TRBJ2-3, with D maybe TRBD2 (5 bases). This CDR3 is 16 amino acids long. Germline V gene data show CDR1 as SNHLY and CDR2 as FYNNEI. V was pared by 5 bases and J by 4 bases, with 19 bases between. The CDR3 coding sequence is TGTGCCAGCAGTTACCAAGCGGAAACCGGGGCAGATACGCAGTATTTT. Protein sequence: CASSYQAETGADTQYF.

The genes are TRBV27 and TRBJ2-3; either TRBD1 or TRBD2 may supply D (5 bases each). Trimming removed 5 bases from V and 0 bases from J, with 12 bases in between. Germline V CDR1 and CDR2: MNHEY, SMNVEV (reference sequence). The CDR3 runs 15 residues. CDR3: CASSIRDGSTDTQYF. CDR3 DNA sequence: TGTGCCAGCAGTATCCGGGACGGGAGCACAGATACGCAGTATTTT.

This sequence joins TRBV2 and TRBJ2-7, with 10 bases lining up with TRBD1. The CDR3 spans 13 residues. Germline V gene lookup returns CDR1 SNHLY and CDR2 FYNNEI. V lost 8 bases, J lost 5 bases, and 6 bases stayed unmatched. The CDR3 is CASVRDRGHEQYF. In nucleotides, the CDR3 is TGTGCCAGCGTTCGGGACAGGGGTCACGAGCAGTACTTC.

The V and J genes are TRBV9 and TRBJ2-7; a possible D gene is TRBD2 (7 bases). The CDR3 spans 16 residues. With 0 bases removed from V and 1 base from J, the gap between germline ends came to 14 bases. Germline V gene sequence: CDR1 SGDLS, CDR2 YYNGEE. CDR3 amino acids: CASSVGSGGESYEQYF. The CDR3 DNA reads TGTGCCAGCAGCGTAGGATCGGGGGGCGAATCCTACGAGCAGTACTTC.

The J gene is TRBJ2-5, the V gene TRBV6-6; perhaps TRBD1 as D (6 bases). The CDR3 runs 14 residues. Trimming pared 0 bases from V and 2 bases from J, leaving 7 bases between. In germline, CDR1 is MNHNY, CDR2 SVGAGI (reference sequence). The chain's CDR3 is CASSYSQGQETQYF. CDR3 nucleotide sequence: TGTGCCAGCAGTTACTCTCAGGGGCAAGAGACCCAGTACTTC.